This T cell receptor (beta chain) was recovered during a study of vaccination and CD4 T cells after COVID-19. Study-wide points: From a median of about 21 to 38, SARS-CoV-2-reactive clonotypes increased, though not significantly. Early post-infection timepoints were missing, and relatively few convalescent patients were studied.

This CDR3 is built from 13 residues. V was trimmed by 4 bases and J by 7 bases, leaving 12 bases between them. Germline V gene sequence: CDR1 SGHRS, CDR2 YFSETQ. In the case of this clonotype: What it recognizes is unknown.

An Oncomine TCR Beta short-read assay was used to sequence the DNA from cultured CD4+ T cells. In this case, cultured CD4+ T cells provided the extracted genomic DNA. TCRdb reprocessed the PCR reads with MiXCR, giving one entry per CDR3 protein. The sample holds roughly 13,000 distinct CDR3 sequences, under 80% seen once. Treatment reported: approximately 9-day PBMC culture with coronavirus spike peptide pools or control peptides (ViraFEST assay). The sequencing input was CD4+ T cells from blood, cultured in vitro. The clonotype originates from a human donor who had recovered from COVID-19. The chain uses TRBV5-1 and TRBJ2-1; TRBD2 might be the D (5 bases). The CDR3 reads CASSPGNQNEQFF. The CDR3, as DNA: TGCGCCAGCAGCCCGGGGAATCAAAATGAGCAGTTCTTC.